The 22 T cell receptor beta chains reported below all come from one sample, sequenced in a study of T cells in Graves' hyperthyroidism and ophthalmopathy. TCR beta CDR3 region amplification was performed from RNA transcripts. First-round RT-PCR of the TCR CDR3 relied on the HTBI primer set. TCRdb redid the calling of the multiplex PCR reads with MiXCR, one entry per CDR3 protein. Altogether approximately 600,000 distinct CDR3 sequences are present, about 14% being singletons, with the ten largest covering roughly 4.3%. The sequenced material came from blood. These receptors were obtained from a woman aged 40 to 55 with Graves' ophthalmopathy.

The table lists this clonotype with a few counts. The chain is built from TRBV6-1 and TRBJ2-5; D tentatively fits TRBD1 or TRBD2 (7 bases each). This CDR3 contains 16 residues. Trimming pared 5 bases from V and 6 bases from J, leaving 22 bases between. CDR1 and CDR2 from the germline V gene are MNHNS and SASEGT. The CDR3 here is CASSTPVRGGRKTQYF. CDR3 DNA sequence: TGTGCCAGCAGTACCCCCGTCAGGGGGGGTAGGAAGACCCAGTACTTC.

This clonotype has ten or more counts. The genes are TRBV11-2 and TRBJ1-1; D is unresolved. The CDR3 runs to 13 residues. V was pared by 3 bases and J by 5 bases, with 10 bases between. CDR1 is SGHAT, CDR2 FQNNGV, per germline. Here the CDR3 DNA reads TGTGCCAGCAGCTTCATAAGGCATACTGAAGCTTTCTTT. Encoded protein: CASSFIRHTEAFF.

The sample holds many counts of this clonotype. The genes are TRBV12-3 or TRBV12-4 and TRBJ2-7, with D possibly being TRBD1 (5 bases). The V and J ends lost 1 base and 4 bases respectively, with 14 bases between them. The CDR3 runs 15 residues. Written as DNA, the CDR3 is TGTGCCAGCAGTTTAGACATCGGACATCCGTACGAGCAGTACTTC. Residues: CASSLDIGHPYEQYF.

This clonotype was seen ten or more times. This chain joins TRBV7-2 and TRBJ1-1, with D uncertain. The V gene's germline CDR1 is SGHTA and CDR2 FQGNSA. The CDR3 loop spans 13 amino acids. The V end lost 5 bases, the J end lost 5 bases, and 12 bases lay between the germline ends. CDR3 coding DNA: TGTGCCAGCAGCCCCCCGGCCGGAACTGAAGCTTTCTTT. It encodes CASSPPAGTEAFF.

This clonotype was detected ten times or more. CDR3 nucleotide sequence: TGCGCCAGCAGCCAAGAACCTCAGGGCTCTGGGGCCAACGTCCTGACTTTC. Amino acids: CASSQEPQGSGANVLTF. This chain joins TRBV4-1 and TRBJ2-6, with D possibly being TRBD1 (5 bases). The germline gives CDR1 MGHRA, CDR2 YSYEKL. The CDR3 loop spans 17 amino acids. V was clipped by 0 bases and J by 0 bases, with 9 bases between them.

This clonotype was observed at least ten times. The chain has TRBV7-8 and TRBJ2-5; possible D gene TRBD2, 7 bases. The CDR3 has 13 amino acids. Germline V gene sequence: CDR1 SGHVS, CDR2 FQNEAQ. The V end was cut by 5 bases, the J end by 7 bases, with 14 bases between. Here the CDR3 DNA reads TGTGCCAGCAGCAAAGGGGGGGACGTGACCCAGTACTTC. It specifies CASSKGGDVTQYF.

Many counts were recorded for this clonotype. The V call is TRBV28, the J call TRBJ1-2; D call uncertain. The germline V and J ends were trimmed by 6 bases and 12 bases, with 17 bases remaining between them. The CDR3 runs to 12 residues. Germline CDR1 MDHEN, CDR2 SYDVKM. The CDR3 reads CASSPEDGIHTF. The CDR3 coding sequence is TGTGCCAGCAGCCCCGAGGACGGAATCCACACCTTC.

The rearrangement links TRBV28 to TRBJ2-7; TRBD2 matches 13 bases. Germline CDR1 reads MDHEN; CDR2 reads SYDVKM. The length of the CDR3 is 16 residues. V lost 6 bases to trimming and J lost 4 bases; unmatched junction nucleotides: 9. The CDR3 DNA reads TGTGCCAGCAGGAGAACTAGCGGGAGGGCCGTGTACGAGCAGTACTTC. The encoded protein is CASRRTSGRAVYEQYF.

This clonotype was detected ten times or more. The rearrangement links TRBV6-2 or TRBV6-3 to TRBJ1-1; unclear D gene. Trimming took 4 bases from V and 5 from J, leaving 11 bases between them. Germline-derived CDR1 and CDR2 are MNHEY and SVGEGT. The length of the CDR3 is 13 residues. CDR3 nucleotide sequence: TGTGCCAGCAGTTTTTTTTCGGGGACTGAAGCTTTCTTT. Its protein product is CASSFFSGTEAFF.

The chain couples TRBV20-1 to TRBJ2-7, with 8 bases matching TRBD2. CDR3 length: 15 residues. The V and J ends lost 6 bases and 3 bases, in that order; junction bases with no gene match: 13. Germline CDR1 DFQATT, CDR2 SNEGSKA (reference sequence). This CDR3 reads CSATGVSGSVYEQYF. CDR3 coding DNA: TGCAGTGCAACCGGGGTCAGCGGGAGTGTCTACGAGCAGTACTTC.

This clonotype has ten or more counts. The chain is built from TRBV12-3 or TRBV12-4 and TRBJ2-7, with TRBD1 identical over 7 bases. This CDR3 has 13 residues. V lost 6 bases and J lost 4; bases outside the gene matches: 6. DNA for the CDR3: TGTGCCAGCAGGGGGGACAGTTTGTACGAGCAGTACTTC. Amino acid sequence: CASRGDSLYEQYF.

On this clonotype itself: This may come from a read error, since a much larger clone is one base off. The J gene is TRBJ1-5, the V gene TRBV7-2; no definite D call. The germline CDR1 and CDR2 sequences are SGHTA and FQGNSA. The CDR3 runs to 13 residues. V was shortened by 4 bases and J by 9 bases, with 13 bases between the two germline ends. CDR3 bases: TGTACCAGCAGCTCCCCAGGTGACGGGCCCCAGCATTTT. It codes for CTSSSPGDGPQHF.

This clonotype has a count of ten or more. This chain joins TRBV5-1 and TRBJ2-7; either TRBD1 or TRBD2 may fit D (5 bases each). Germline V gene sequence: CDR1 SGHRS, CDR2 YFSETQ. The CDR3 has 15 residues. Trimming pared 4 bases from V and 3 bases from J, leaving 17 bases between. The CDR3 sequence: CASSPRDPPGYEQYF. CDR3 nucleotide sequence: TGCGCCAGCAGCCCCCGGGACCCACCAGGCTACGAGCAGTACTTC.

This clonotype was observed at least ten times. This sequence joins TRBV4-2 and TRBJ2-7, with 11 bases lining up with TRBD2. CDR1 and CDR2 (germline): LGHNA, YNFKEQ. This CDR3 has 15 residues. V lost 0 bases, J lost 5 bases, and 3 bases stayed unmatched. This CDR3 is CASSQELAGAHEQYF. CDR3 nucleotide sequence: TGTGCCAGCAGCCAAGAACTAGCGGGAGCCCACGAGCAGTACTTC.

There are many counts of this clonotype. This chain connects TRBV11-2 to TRBJ2-7; 7 bases fit TRBD2. This CDR3 contains 15 residues. The V and J ends lost 1 base and 6 bases, in that order; junction bases with no gene match: 9. The germline CDR1 and CDR2 sequences are SGHAT and FQNNGV. The CDR3 reads CASSLVGLGASEQYF. In nucleotides, the CDR3 is TGTGCCAGCAGCTTAGTTGGACTAGGGGCAAGCGAGCAGTACTTC.

This clonotype was counted many times. J is TRBJ1-2 and V is TRBV20-1; a weak D match, TRBD1 (5 bases). The CDR3 consists of 13 residues. V gave up 0 bases and J gave up 4 bases, with 9 bases separating them. From germline, CDR1 is DFQATT and CDR2 SNEGSKA (reference sequence). The DNA for the CDR3 is TGCAGTGCTAGAGACCAGGGTCCCTATGGCTACACCTTC. Its protein product is CSARDQGPYGYTF.

The chain couples TRBV28 to TRBJ1-2; D gene unclear. With 4 bases removed from V and 3 bases from J, the gap between germline ends came to 18 bases. Looked up from germline, CDR1 is MDHEN and CDR2 is SYDVKM. The CDR3 is 16 amino acids. The CDR3 nucleotides are TGTGCCAGCAGTTCCCCTCCTCAGGAAAACGACTATGGCTACACCTTC. This translates into CASSSPPQENDYGYTF.

This clonotype was counted ten times or more. This chain uses TRBV27 with TRBJ2-7; 15 bases line up with TRBD2. Trimming cost V 5 bases and J 2 bases; bases outside gene matches: 4. Germline V lookup: CDR1 MNHEY, CDR2 SMNVEV (reference sequence). The CDR3 spans 16 residues. The CDR3 loop is CASSPGLAGGTYEQYF. The CDR3 nucleotides are TGTGCCAGCAGTCCGGGACTAGCGGGAGGCACCTACGAGCAGTACTTC.

This clonotype was observed at least ten times. J is TRBJ1-1 and V is TRBV15, with TRBD1 as a possible D gene (5 bases). Trimming stripped 4 bases from V and 8 bases from J, with 14 bases between. CDR3 length: 13 amino acids. Germline lookup yields CDR1 LNHNV and CDR2 YYDKDF (reference sequence). The CDR3 is CATSIAAKGEAFF. CDR3 bases: TGTGCCACCAGCATAGCCGCAAAGGGGGAAGCTTTCTTT. Full variable domain (missing parts from reference TRBV15 and TRBJ1-1): DAMVIQNPRYQVTQFGKPVTLSCSQTLNHNVMYWYQQKSSQAPKLLFHYYDKDFNNEADTPDNFQSRRPNTSFCFLDIRSPGLGDTAMYLCATSIAAKGEAFFGQGTRLTVV.

At least ten counts were recorded for this clonotype. The chain couples TRBV7-9 to TRBJ2-6; D not certain. From germline, CDR1 is SEHNR and CDR2 FQNEAQ (reference sequence). This CDR3 spans 14 amino acids. Trimming stripped 8 bases from V and 0 bases from J, with 8 bases between. Here the CDR3 DNA reads TGTGCCAGCCTGGTTGACTCTGGGGCCAACGTCCTGACTTTC. It codes for CASLVDSGANVLTF.

This clonotype was seen many times. The rearrangement uses TRBV11-3 and TRBJ2-5; either TRBD1 or TRBD2 may supply D (5 bases each). This CDR3 has 13 residues. Trimming stripped 5 bases from V and 5 bases from J, with 12 bases between. Germline V lookup: CDR1 SGHNT, CDR2 YENEEA. The CDR3 DNA reads TGTGCCAGCAGCCGAATCGGGGCGGAGACCCAGTACTTC. It translates to CASSRIGAETQYF.

This clonotype was observed many times. The V gene is TRBV28, the J gene TRBJ2-3, with D perhaps matching TRBD2 (6 bases). Germline V CDR1 and CDR2: MDHEN, SYDVKM. CDR3 length: 15 amino acids. The V end was cut by 3 bases, the J end by 0 bases, with 10 bases between. CDR3 nucleotide sequence: TGTGCCAGCAGTTTTTCGGGGGTCAGCACAGATACGCAGTATTTT. This encodes CASSFSGVSTDTQYF.